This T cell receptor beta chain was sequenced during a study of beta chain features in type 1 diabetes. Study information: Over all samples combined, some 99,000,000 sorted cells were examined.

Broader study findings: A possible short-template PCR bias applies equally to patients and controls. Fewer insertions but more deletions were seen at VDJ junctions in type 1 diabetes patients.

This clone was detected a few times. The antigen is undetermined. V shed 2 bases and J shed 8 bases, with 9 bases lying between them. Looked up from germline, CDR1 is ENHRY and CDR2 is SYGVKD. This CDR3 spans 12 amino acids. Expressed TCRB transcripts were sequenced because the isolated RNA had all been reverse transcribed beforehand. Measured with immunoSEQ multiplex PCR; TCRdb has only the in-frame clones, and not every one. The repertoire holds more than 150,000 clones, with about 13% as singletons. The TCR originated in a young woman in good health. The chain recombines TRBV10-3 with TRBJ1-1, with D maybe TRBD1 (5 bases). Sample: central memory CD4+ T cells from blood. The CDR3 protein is CAISEDSLEAFF. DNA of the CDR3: TGTGCCATCAGTGAGGACAGTCTCGAAGCTTTCTTT.